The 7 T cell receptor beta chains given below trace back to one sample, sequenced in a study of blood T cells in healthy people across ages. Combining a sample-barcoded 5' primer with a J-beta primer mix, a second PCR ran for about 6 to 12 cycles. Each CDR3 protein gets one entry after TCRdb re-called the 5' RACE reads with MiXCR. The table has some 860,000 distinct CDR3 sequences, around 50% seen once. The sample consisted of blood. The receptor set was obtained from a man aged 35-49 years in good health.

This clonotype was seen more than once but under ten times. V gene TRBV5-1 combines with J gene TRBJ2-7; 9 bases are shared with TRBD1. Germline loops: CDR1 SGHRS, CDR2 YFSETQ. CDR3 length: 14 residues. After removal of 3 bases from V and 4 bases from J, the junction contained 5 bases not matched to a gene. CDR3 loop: CASSSSGQGYEQYF. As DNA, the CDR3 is TGCGCCAGCAGCTCATCGGGACAGGGTTACGAGCAGTACTTC.

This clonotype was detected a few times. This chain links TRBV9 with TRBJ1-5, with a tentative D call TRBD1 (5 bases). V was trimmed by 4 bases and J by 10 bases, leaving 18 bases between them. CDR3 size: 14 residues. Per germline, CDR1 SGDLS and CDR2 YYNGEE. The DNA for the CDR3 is TGTGCCAGCAGCCCAACGGGACTCCTGGCACCCCAGCATTTT. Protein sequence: CASSPTGLLAPQHF.

The CDR3 DNA follows: TGCAGCGTTGAAGCCCGGGCCGGAGGGACAGATACGCAGTATTTT. It yields the protein CSVEARAGGTDTQYF. J is TRBJ2-3 and V is TRBV29-1; D might be TRBD2 (6 bases). This CDR3 is 15 amino acids long. V was pared by 1 base and J by 3 bases, with 14 bases between. Looked up from germline, CDR1 is SQVTM and CDR2 is ANQGSEA.

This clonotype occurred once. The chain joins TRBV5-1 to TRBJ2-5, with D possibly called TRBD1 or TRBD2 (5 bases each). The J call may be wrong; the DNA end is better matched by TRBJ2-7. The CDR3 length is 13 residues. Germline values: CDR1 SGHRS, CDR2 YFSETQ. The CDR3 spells CASSGTRPCEQYF. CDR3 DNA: TGCGCCAGCAGCGGGACCCGTCCTTGCGAGCAGTACTTC.

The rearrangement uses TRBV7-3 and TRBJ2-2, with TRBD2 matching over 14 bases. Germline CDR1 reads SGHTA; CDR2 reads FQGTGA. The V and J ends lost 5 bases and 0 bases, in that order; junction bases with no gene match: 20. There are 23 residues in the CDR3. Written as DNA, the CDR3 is TGTGCCAGCAGCCCCCGATTTCGTGTGGGGACTAGCGGGGGAACAACGAACACCGGGGAGCTGTTTTTT. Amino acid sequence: CASSPRFRVGTSGGTTNTGELFF.

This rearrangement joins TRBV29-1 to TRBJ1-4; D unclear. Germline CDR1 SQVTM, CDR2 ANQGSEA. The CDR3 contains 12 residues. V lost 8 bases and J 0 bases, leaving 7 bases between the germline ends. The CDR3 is CSFQATNEKLFF. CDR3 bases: TGCAGCTTTCAAGCAACTAATGAAAAACTGTTTTTT. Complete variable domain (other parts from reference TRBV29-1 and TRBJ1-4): SAVISQKPSRDICQRGTSLTIQCQVDSQVTMMFWYRQQPGQSLTLIATANQGSEATYESGFVIDKFPISRPNLTFSTLTVSNMSPEDSSIYLCSFQATNEKLFFGSGTQLSVL.

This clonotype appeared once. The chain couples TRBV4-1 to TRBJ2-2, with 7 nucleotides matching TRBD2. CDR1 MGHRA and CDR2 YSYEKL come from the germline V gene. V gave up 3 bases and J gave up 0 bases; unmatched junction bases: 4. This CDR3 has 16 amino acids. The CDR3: CASSHDGRSNTGELFF. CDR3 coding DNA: TGCGCCAGCAGCCATGACGGGAGGTCGAACACCGGGGAGCTGTTTTTT.